These 5 T cell receptor beta chains were all obtained from the same sample, sequenced in a study of blood T cell repertoires in COVID-19. Assay: immunoSEQ multiplex PCR; the TCRdb copy retains only in-frame clones and omits some. The sample includes nearly 350,000 clones, around 87% of them seen just once. The sequencing input was peripheral blood. The receptors were sampled from a woman in her fifties or sixties with COVID-19, enrolled during active disease.

The J gene is TRBJ2-2, the V gene TRBV27; TRBD2 is a possible D gene (5 bases). Germline V gene lookup returns CDR1 MNHEY and CDR2 SMNVEV (reference sequence). The V end was cut by 10 bases, the J end by 2 bases, with 17 bases between. The CDR3 consists of 15 residues. The CDR3 DNA sequence: TGTGCCACCACTAAGGGCTGGACTAACACCGGGGAGCTGTTTTTT. It codes for CATTKGWTNTGELFF.

J is TRBJ1-2 and V is TRBV7-9, with no clear D. CDR1 is SEHNR and CDR2 is FQNEAQ in the germline V gene (reference sequence). Trimming shortened V by 5 bases and J by 0 bases, and 16 bases separated the two germline ends. The CDR3 is 16 residues long. The CDR3, as DNA: TGTGCCAGCAGCCCAGGAGGGCGGGGAGCTAACTATGGCTACACCTTC. Protein: CASSPGGRGANYGYTF.

The chain links TRBV7-6 to TRBJ2-7; tentatively, D is TRBD1 (6 bases). Germline V gives CDR1 SGHVS, CDR2 FNYEAQ. The ends were cut back, 5 bases at V and 0 bases at J, with 17 bases in the middle. The CDR3 extends over 16 amino acids. CDR3 bases: TGTGCCAGCAGCCAGGCCGGGACACCCAGCTCCTACGAGCAGTACTTC. Its protein product is CASSQAGTPSSYEQYF.

The J gene is TRBJ2-7, the V gene TRBV7-2; TRBD2 agrees at 13 bases. The CDR3 sequence is 16 residues long. The V and J ends lost 0 bases and 2 bases, in that order; junction bases with no gene match: 1. Germline values: CDR1 SGHTA, CDR2 FQGNSA. CDR3 amino acids: CASSLAGLAGAYEQYF. CDR3 nucleotides: TGTGCCAGCAGCTTAGCTGGACTAGCGGGAGCCTACGAGCAGTACTTC.

This chain connects TRBV24-1 to TRBJ2-7, with D possibly being TRBD1 (5 bases). The CDR3 runs to 14 residues. V lost 5 bases to trimming and J lost 0 bases, with 10 bases between them. Germline V lookup: CDR1 KGHDR, CDR2 SFDVKD. CDR3 in amino acids: CATSASDNSYEQYF. CDR3 sequence (DNA): TGTGCCACCAGTGCCTCGGACAACTCCTACGAGCAGTACTTC.